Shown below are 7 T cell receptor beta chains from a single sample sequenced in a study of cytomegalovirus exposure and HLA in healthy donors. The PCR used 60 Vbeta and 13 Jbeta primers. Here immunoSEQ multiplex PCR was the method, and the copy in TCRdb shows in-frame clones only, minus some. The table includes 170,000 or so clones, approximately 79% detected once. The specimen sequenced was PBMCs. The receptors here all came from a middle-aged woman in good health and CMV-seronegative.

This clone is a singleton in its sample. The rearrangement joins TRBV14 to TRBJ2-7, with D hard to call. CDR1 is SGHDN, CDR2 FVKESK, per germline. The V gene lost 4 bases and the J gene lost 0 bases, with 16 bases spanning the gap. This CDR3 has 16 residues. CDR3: CASSPSMGLSSYEQYF. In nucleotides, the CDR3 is TGTGCCAGCAGCCCCTCAATGGGCCTTAGCTCCTACGAGCAGTACTTC.

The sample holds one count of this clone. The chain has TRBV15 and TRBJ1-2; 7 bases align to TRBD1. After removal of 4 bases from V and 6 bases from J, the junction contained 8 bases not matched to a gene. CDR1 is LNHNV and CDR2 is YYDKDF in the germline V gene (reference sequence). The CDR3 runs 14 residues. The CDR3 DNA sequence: TGTGCCACCAGCATGGACAGGAAGGTCGATGGCTACACCTTC. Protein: CATSMDRKVDGYTF.

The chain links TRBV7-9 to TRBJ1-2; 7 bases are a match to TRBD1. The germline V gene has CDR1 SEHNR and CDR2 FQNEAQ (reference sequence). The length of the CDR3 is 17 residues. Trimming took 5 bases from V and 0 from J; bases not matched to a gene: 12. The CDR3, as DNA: TGTGCCAGCAGCGACCCTTCTGACAGGGCCTCTAACTATGGCTACACCTTC. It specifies CASSDPSDRASNYGYTF.

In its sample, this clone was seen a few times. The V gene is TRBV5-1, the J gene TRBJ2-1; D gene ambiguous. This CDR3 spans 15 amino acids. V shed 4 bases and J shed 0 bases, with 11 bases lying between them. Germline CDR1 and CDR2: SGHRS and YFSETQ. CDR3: CASSTLSNSYNEQFF. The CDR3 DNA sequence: TGCGCCAGCAGCACCTTAAGCAACTCCTACAATGAGCAGTTCTTC.

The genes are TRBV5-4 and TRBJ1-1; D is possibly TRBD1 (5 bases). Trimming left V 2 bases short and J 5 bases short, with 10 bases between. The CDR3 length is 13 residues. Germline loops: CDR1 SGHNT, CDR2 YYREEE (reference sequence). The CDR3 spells CASSLGRVTEAFF. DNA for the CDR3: TGTGCCAGCAGCTTAGGCAGGGTGACTGAAGCTTTCTTT.

CDR3 amino acids: CASSLLDRGNSPLHF. The CDR3, as DNA: TGTGCCAGCAGCTTGTTGGACAGGGGGAATTCACCCCTCCACTTT. V and J are TRBV5-6 and TRBJ1-6, with TRBD1 matching 10 bases. The junction had 2 bases not matched to a gene; V was cut back by 1 base and J by 7 bases. The V gene's germline CDR1 is SGHDT and CDR2 YYEEEE. CDR3 length: 15 residues.

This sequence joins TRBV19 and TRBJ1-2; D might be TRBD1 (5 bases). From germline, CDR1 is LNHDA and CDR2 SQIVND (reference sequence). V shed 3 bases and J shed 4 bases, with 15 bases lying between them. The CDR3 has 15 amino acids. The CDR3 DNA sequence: TGTGCCAGTAGTATTTACAGGAACCGGTTCTATGGCTACACCTTC. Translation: CASSIYRNRFYGYTF.